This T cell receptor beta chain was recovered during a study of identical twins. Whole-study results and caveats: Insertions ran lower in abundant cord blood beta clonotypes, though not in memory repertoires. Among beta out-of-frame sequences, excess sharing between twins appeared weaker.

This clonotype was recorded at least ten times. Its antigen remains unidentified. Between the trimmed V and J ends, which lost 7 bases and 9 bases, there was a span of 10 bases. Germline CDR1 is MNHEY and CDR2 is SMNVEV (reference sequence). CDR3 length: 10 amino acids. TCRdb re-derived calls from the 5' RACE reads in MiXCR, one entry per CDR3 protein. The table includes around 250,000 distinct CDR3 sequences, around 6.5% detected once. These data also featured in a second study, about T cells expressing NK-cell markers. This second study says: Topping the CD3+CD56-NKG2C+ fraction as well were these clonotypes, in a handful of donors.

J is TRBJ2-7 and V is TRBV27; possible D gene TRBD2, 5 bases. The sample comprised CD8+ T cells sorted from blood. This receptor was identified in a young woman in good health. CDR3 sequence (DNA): TGTGCCAGCACCCCCCGGGGGCAGTACTTC. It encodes CASTPRGQYF.